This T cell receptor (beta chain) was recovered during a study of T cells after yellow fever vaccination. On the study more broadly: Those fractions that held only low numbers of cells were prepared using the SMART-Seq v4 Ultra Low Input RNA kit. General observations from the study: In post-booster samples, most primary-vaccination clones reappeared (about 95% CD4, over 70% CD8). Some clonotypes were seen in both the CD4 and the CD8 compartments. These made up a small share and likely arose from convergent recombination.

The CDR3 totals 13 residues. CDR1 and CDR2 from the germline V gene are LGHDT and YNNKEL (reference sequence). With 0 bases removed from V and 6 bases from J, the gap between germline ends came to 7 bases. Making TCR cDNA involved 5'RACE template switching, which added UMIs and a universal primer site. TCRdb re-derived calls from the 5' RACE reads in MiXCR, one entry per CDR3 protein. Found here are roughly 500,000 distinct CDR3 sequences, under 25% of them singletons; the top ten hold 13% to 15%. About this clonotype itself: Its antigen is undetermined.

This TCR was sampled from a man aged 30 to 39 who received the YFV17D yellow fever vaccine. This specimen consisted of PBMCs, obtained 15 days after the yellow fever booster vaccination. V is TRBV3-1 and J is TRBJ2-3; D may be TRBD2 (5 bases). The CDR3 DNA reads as TGTGCCAGCAGCCAAGAAAGGAGGGATACGCAGTATTTT. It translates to CASSQERRDTQYF.